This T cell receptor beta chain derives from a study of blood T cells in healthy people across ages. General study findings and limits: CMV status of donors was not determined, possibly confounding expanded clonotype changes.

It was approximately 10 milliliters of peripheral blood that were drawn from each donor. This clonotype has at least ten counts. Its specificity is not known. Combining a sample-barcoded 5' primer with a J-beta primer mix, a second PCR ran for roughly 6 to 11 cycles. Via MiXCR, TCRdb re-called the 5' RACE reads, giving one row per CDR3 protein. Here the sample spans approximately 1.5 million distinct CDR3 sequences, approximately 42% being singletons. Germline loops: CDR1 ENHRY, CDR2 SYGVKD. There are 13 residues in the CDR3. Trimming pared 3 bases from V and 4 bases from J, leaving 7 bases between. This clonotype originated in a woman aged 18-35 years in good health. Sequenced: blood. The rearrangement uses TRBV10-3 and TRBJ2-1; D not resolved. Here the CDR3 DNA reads TGTGCCATCAGTGAAGTTGCATACAATGAGCAGTTCTTC. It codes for CAISEVAYNEQFF.